This passage covers 3 T cell receptor beta chains from one sample sequenced in a study of blood T cell repertoires in COVID-19. Sequenced by immunoSEQ multiplex PCR; TCRdb stores in-frame clones only, minus some. The data hold about 120,000 clones, with roughly three quarters observed a single time. Sequenced material: peripheral blood. The receptors were gathered from a man aged 35 to 55 with active or convalescent COVID-19.

The CDR3 DNA follows: TGTGCCAGCAGTAAGGGGGAGGGACGGCTCTACGAGCAGTACTTC. The encoded protein is CASSKGEGRLYEQYF. The rearrangement uses TRBV6-5 and TRBJ2-7; weak D call: TRBD2 (7 bases). Trimming left V 5 bases short and J 3 bases short, with 17 bases between. The length of the CDR3 is 15 residues. Per the germline V gene, CDR1 is MNHEY and CDR2 is SVGAGI.

The chain links TRBV5-1 to TRBJ2-5, with D possibly being TRBD2 (6 bases). The CDR3 sequence is 16 residues long. Germline CDR1 and CDR2: SGHRS and YFSETQ. V lost 0 bases and J lost 7, with 19 bases in between. CDR3 nucleotides: TGCGCCAGCAGCTTGGAACTACATCCCTTGGGGGGGACCCAGTACTTC. Its protein is CASSLELHPLGGTQYF.

V is TRBV6-5 and J is TRBJ1-5; D gene uncertain. Trimming took off 6 bases at V and 4 bases at J, with 10 bases between the two ends. The CDR3 is 13 residues long. Per the germline V gene, CDR1 is MNHEY and CDR2 is SVGAGI. The CDR3 reads CASSDIRNQPQHF. The CDR3 region has the DNA TGTGCCAGCAGCGACATTCGGAATCAGCCCCAGCATTTT.